The T cell receptor (beta chain) under discussion was sequenced for a study of shared clonotypes between healthy human individuals. The study, taken as a whole, reports: Only blood was sampled; tissue repertoires likely differ.

The CDR3 runs to 15 residues. The germline gives CDR1 GTSNPN, CDR2 SVGIG (reference sequence). Deep-level assay runs were performed. Generated by immunoSEQ multiplex PCR, the TCRdb table keeps only in-frame clones and is missing some. The sample has about 490,000 clones; around 80% are singletons. Comment on this clone: As yet, its antigen is unknown.

The receptor comes from a woman aged 40 to 50 in good health. Some clones in this sample may be carry-over from other donors' samples. This chain joins TRBV30 and TRBJ2-5, with 9 bases that match TRBD1. The end of the DNA aligns better with TRBJ2-7, so the J call may be wrong. Sequencing was carried out using PBMCs. CDR3 residues: CALIQGALSSYEQYF. DNA of the CDR3: TGTGCCTTAATACAGGGGGCCCTGAGCTCCTACGAGCAGTACTTC.